This T cell receptor beta chain was identified during a study of regulatory T cells in long-lasting Graves disease. Study-wide context: Duration of antithyroid drug therapy among newly diagnosed Graves' patients was under 3 months.

Building the TCR beta libraries relied on iRepertoire HTBI primers, and CDR3 regions underwent Arm-PCR. Using its own MiXCR run on the multiplex PCR reads, TCRdb lists one record per CDR3 protein. The table has about 200,000 distinct CDR3 sequences, approximately 16% seen once. This clonotype came up many times. CDR1 and CDR2 from the germline V gene are LNHDA and SQIVND (reference sequence). CDR3 length: 14 amino acids. Trimming removed 4 bases from V and 0 bases from J; junction bases left unmatched: 2. Specified time point: newly diagnosed GD, antithyroid drugs for less than 3 months. PBMCs were the source of the RNA used for TCR sequencing.

The receptor was derived from a female donor with Graves disease. V is TRBV19 and J is TRBJ2-5; 7 bases are shared with TRBD1. Source: peripheral blood mononuclear cells (PBMCs), taken at new diagnosis, from a patient treated with antithyroid drugs. Here the CDR3 reads CASSKGTDQETQYF. The CDR3 DNA is TGTGCCAGTAGTAAGGGGACAGACCAAGAGACCCAGTACTTC.